The following is a T cell receptor beta chain sequence with its context. The input for sorted-subset replicate PCRs was 200 to 250 ng DNA, about 30,000 T cell genomes. The protocol was immunoSEQ multiplex PCR, while the TCRdb copy is restricted to in-frame clones and leaves out a portion. This table has 700,000 or so clones, 60% to 80% appearing once. This specimen comes from a study of shared clonotypes between healthy human individuals. CDR3 size: 14 residues. The germline V and J ends were trimmed by 3 bases and 6 bases, with 14 bases remaining between them. Germline V gene data show CDR1 as SGHNT and CDR2 as YYREEE (reference sequence).

Sequenced input: memory CD4+ T cells sorted from blood. Subset described: CD45RA-negative fraction. This TCR derives from a woman under 40 in good health. The rearrangement uses TRBV5-4 and TRBJ2-3; D might be TRBD2 (5 bases). CDR3 DNA sequence: TGTGCCAGCAGCTCCGGAGGTCTAGAGGATACGCAGTATTTT. This translates into CASSSGGLEDTQYF.